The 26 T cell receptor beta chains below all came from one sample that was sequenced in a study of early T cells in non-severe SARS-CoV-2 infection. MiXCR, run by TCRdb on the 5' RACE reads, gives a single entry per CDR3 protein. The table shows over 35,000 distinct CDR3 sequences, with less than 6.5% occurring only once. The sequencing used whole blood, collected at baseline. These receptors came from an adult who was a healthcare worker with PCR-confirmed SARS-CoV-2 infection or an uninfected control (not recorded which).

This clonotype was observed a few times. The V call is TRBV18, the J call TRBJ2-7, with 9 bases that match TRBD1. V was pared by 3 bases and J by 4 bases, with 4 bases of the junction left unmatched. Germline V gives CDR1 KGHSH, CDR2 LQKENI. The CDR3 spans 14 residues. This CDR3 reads CASSPEDRGYEQYF. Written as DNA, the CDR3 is TGTGCCAGCTCACCTGAGGACAGGGGTTACGAGCAGTACTTC. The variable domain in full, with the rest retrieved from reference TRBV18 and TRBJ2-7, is NAGVMQNPRHLVRRRGQEARLRCSPMKGHSHVYWYRQLPEEGLKFMVYLQKENIIDESGMPKERFSAEFPKEGPSILRIQQVVRGDSAAYFCASSPEDRGYEQYFGPGTRLTVT.

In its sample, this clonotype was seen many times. The CDR3 nucleotides are TGCGCCAGCAGCTTGGTGGTCAGGAGGGCCTTCTTCACTGAAGCTTTCTTT. Protein sequence: CASSLVVRRAFFTEAFF. The chain combines TRBV5-1 with TRBJ1-1; no reliable D call. V gave up 0 bases and J gave up 4 bases, with 19 bases separating them. CDR1 SGHRS and CDR2 YFSETQ come from the germline V gene. The CDR3 consists of 17 residues.

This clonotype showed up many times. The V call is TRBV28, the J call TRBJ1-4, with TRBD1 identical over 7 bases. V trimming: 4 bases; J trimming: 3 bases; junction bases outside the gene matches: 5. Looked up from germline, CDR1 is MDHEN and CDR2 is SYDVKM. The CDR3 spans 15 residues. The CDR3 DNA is TGTGCCAGCAGTTCTACAGGGGAGGCTAATGAAAAACTGTTTTTT. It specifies CASSSTGEANEKLFF.

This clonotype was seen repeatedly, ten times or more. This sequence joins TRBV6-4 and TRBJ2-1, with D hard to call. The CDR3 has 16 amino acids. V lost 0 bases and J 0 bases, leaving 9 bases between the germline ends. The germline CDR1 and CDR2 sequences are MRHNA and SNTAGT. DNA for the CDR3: TGTGCCAGCAGTGACTCGGGCAGTAGCTCCTACAATGAGCAGTTCTTC. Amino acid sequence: CASSDSGSSSYNEQFF.

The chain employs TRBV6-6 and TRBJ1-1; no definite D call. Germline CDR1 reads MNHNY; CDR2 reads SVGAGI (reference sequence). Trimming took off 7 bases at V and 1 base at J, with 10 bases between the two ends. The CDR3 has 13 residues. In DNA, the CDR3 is TGTGCCAGCACCCCGACACGGAACACTGAAGCTTTCTTT. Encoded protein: CASTPTRNTEAFF.

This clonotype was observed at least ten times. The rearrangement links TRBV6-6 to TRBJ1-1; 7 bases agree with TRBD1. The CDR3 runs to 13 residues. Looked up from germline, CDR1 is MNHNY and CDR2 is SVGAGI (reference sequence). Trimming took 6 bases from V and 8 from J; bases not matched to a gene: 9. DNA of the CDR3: TGTGCCAGCAGCAACATTGGGGACAGAGAAGCTTTCTTT. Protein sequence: CASSNIGDREAFF.

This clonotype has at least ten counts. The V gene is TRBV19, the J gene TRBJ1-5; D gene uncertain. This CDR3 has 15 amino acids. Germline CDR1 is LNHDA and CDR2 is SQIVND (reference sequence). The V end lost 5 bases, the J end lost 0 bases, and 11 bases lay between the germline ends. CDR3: CASSPPSYSNQPQHF. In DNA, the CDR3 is TGTGCCAGTAGTCCCCCCTCCTATAGCAATCAGCCCCAGCATTTT. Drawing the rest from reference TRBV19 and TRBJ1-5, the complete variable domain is DGGITQSPKYLFRKEGQNVTLSCEQNLNHDAMYWYRQDPGQGLRLIYYSQIVNDFQKGDIAEGYSVSREKKESFPLTVTSAQKNPTAFYLCASSPPSYSNQPQHFGDGTRLSIL.

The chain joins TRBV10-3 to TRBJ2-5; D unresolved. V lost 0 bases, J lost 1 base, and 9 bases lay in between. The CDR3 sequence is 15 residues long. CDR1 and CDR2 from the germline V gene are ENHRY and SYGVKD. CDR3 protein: CAISESLRLQETQYF. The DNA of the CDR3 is TGTGCCATCAGTGAGTCGCTTCGGCTCCAAGAGACCCAGTACTTC.

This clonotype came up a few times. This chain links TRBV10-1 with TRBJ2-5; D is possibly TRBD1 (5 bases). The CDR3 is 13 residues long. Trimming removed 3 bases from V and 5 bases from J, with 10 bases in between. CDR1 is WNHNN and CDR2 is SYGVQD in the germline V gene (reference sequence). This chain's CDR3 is CASSDRAVETQYF. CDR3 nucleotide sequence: TGCGCCAGCAGTGACAGGGCGGTGGAGACCCAGTACTTC.

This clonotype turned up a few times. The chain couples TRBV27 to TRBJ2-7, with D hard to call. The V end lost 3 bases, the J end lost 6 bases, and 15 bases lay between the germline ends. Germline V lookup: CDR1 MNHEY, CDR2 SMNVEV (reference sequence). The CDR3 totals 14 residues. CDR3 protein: CASSFKPGPLEQYF. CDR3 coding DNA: TGTGCCAGCAGTTTCAAACCGGGCCCCCTCGAGCAGTACTTC.

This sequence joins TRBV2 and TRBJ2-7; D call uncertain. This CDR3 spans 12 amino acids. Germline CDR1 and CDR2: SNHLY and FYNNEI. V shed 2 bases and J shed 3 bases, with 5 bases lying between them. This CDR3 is CASSETGYEQYF. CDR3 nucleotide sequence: TGTGCCAGCAGTGAAACCGGCTACGAGCAGTACTTC.

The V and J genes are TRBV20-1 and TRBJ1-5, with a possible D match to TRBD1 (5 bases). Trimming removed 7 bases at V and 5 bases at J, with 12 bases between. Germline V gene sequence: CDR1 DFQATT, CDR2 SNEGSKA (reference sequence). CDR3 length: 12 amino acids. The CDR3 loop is CSGAGIDQPQHF. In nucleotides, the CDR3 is TGCAGTGGGGCAGGGATTGATCAGCCCCAGCATTTT.

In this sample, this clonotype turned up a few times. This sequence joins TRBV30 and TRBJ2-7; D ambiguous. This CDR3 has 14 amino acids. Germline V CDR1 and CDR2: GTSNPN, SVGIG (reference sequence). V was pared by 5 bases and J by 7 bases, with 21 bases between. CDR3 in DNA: TGTGCCTGGTGCTACAGCTCCTCCCTCGGGGAGCAGTACTTC. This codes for CAWCYSSSLGEQYF. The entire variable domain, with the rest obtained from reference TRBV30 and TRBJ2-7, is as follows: SQTIHQWPATLVQPVGSPLSLECTVEGTSNPNLYWYRQAAGRGLQLLFYSVGIGQISSEVPQNLSASRPQDRQFILSSKKLLLSDSGFYLCAWCYSSSLGEQYFGPGTRLTVT.

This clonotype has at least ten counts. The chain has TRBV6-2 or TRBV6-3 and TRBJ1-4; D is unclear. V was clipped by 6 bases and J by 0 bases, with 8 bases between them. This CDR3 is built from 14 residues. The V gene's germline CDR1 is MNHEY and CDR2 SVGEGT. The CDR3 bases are TGTGCCAGCAGCCGAGTTGCAACTAATGAAAAACTGTTTTTT. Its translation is CASSRVATNEKLFF.

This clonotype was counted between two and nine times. The CDR3 sequence: CASTFGTKETQYF. In DNA, the CDR3 is TGTGCCAGCACCTTCGGTACCAAAGAGACCCAGTACTTC. This chain uses TRBV12-3 or TRBV12-4 with TRBJ2-5; D remains ambiguous. Deletions cut 7 bases from V and 3 bases from J, with 12 bases between. The CDR3 has 13 residues.

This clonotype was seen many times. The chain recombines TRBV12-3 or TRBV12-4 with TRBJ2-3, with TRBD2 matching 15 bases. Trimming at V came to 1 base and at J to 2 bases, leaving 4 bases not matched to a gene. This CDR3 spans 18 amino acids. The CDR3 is CASSLVGLAGGHTDTQYF. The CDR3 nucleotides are TGTGCCAGCAGTTTAGTGGGACTAGCGGGGGGCCACACAGATACGCAGTATTTT.

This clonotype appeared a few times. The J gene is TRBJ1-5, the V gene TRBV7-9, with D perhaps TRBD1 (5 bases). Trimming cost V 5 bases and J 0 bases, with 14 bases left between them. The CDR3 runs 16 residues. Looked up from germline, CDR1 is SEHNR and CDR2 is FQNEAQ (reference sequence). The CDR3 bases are TGTGCCAGCAGCCCCGGGACGGGTTATAGCAATCAGCCCCAGCATTTT. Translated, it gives CASSPGTGYSNQPQHF.

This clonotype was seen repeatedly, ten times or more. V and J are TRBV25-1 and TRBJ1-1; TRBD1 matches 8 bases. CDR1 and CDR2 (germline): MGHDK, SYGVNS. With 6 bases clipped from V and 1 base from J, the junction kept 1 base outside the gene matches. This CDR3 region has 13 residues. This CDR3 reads CASRGTGNTEAFF. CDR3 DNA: TGTGCCAGCAGGGGGACAGGGAACACTGAAGCTTTCTTT.

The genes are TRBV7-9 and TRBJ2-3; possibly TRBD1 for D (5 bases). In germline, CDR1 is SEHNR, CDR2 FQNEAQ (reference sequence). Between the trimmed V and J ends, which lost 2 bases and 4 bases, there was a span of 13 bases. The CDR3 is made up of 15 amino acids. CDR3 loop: CASSLSSGRADTQYF. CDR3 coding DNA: TGTGCCAGCAGCTTAAGTTCGGGCAGGGCAGATACGCAGTATTTT. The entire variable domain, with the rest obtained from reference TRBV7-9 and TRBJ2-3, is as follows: DTGVSQNPRHKITKRGQNVTFRCDPISEHNRLYWYRQTLGQGPEFLTYFQNEAQLEKSRLLSDRFSAERPKGSFSTLEIQRTEQGDSAMYLCASSLSSGRADTQYFGPGTRLTVL.

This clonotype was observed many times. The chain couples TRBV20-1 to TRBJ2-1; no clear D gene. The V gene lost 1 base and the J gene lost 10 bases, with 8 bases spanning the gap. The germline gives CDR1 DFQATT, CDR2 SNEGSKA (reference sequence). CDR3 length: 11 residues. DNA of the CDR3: TGCAGTGCTAGAGTTGGGGTCGAGCAGTTCTTC. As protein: CSARVGVEQFF.

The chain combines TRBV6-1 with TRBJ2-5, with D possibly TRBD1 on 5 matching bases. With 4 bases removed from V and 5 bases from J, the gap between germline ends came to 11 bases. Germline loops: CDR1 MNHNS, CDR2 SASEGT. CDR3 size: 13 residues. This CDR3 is CASSVGHLETQYF. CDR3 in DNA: TGTGCCAGCAGTGTGGGGCACCTGGAGACCCAGTACTTC.

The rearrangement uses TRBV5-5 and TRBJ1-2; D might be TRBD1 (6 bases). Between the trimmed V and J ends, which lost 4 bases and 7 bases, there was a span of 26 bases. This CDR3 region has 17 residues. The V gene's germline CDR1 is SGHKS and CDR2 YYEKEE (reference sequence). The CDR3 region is CASSPSSDSPPSRGYTF. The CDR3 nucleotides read TGTGCCAGCAGCCCTAGCTCGGACAGTCCACCTTCCCGTGGCTACACCTTC. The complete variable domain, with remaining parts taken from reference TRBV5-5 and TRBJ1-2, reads DAGVTQSPTHLIKTRGQQVTLRCSPISGHKSVSWYQQVLGQGPQFIFQYYEKEERGRGNFPDRFSARQFPNYSSELNVNALLLGDSALYLCASSPSSDSPPSRGYTFGSGTRLTVV.

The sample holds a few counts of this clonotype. The chain's CDR3 is CASSLGTNTEAFF. CDR3 nucleotide sequence: TGTGCCAGCAGCTTAGGGACCAACACTGAAGCTTTCTTT. The chain uses TRBV7-9 and TRBJ1-1; D is ambiguous. The V end was cut by 1 base, the J end by 2 bases, with 5 bases between. In germline, CDR1 is SEHNR, CDR2 FQNEAQ (reference sequence). The CDR3 consists of 13 residues.

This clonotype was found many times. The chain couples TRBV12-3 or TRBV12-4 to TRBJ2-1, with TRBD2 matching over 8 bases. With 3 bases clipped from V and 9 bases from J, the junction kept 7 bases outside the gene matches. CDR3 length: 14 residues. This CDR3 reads CASSFTSGLTEQFF. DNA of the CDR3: TGTGCCAGCAGTTTCACTAGCGGACTGACTGAGCAGTTCTTC.

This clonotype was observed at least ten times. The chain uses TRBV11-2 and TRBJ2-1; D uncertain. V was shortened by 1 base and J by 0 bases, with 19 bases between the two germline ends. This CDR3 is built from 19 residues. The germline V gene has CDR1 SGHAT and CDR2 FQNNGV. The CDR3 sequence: CASSLGMGRPYSSYNEQFF. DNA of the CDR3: TGTGCCAGCAGCTTAGGGATGGGCCGGCCGTATAGCTCCTACAATGAGCAGTTCTTC.

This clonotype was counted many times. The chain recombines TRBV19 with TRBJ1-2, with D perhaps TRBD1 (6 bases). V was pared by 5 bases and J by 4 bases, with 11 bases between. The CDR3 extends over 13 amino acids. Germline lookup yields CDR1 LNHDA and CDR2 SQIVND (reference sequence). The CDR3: CASSDTGIYGYTF. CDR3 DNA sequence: TGTGCCAGTAGTGATACAGGGATCTATGGCTACACCTTC.